One sample yielded the 13 T cell receptor beta chains listed below, sequenced in a study of regulatory T cells in long-lasting Graves disease. Time point in this sample: persistent/refractory GD, antithyroid drugs over 5 years with positive TRAb. Researchers made the TCR library from RNA that was extracted from PBMCs. CDR3 regions were amplified by Arm-PCR using iRepertoire HTBI primers to build TCR beta libraries. TCRdb recomputed calls from the multiplex PCR reads with MiXCR, one row per CDR3 protein. The data contain over 650,000 distinct CDR3 sequences, around 30% of them singletons. The starting material was peripheral blood mononuclear cells (PBMCs), obtained when the disease was refractory, from a patient treated with antithyroid drugs. These receptor sequences come from a female donor with Graves disease.

This clonotype was counted at least ten times. The rearrangement joins TRBV11-2 to TRBJ1-1; D gene ambiguous. Between the trimmed V and J ends, which lost 3 bases and 5 bases, there was a span of 7 bases. The CDR3 has 12 residues. The germline V gene has CDR1 SGHAT and CDR2 FQNNGV. CDR3 loop: CASSFQPTEAFF. The CDR3 DNA follows: TGTGCCAGCAGCTTTCAGCCGACTGAAGCTTTCTTT.

This clonotype was detected many times. The chain employs TRBV12-3 or TRBV12-4 and TRBJ1-2, with D unresolved. This CDR3 is 11 amino acids long. V lost 8 bases and J lost 0, with 4 bases in between. The CDR3 spells CASESNYGYTF. DNA for the CDR3: TGTGCCAGCGAGTCTAACTATGGCTACACCTTC.

This clonotype has ten or more counts. The gene calls are TRBV6-5 and TRBJ1-5, with D uncertain. V lost 2 bases and J 2 bases, leaving 4 bases between the germline ends. This CDR3 has 13 amino acids. CDR1 is MNHEY and CDR2 is SVGAGI in the germline V gene. The CDR3 loop is CASSYLGNQPQHF. The CDR3 nucleotides are TGTGCCAGCAGTTACCTAGGCAATCAGCCCCAGCATTTT.

This clonotype was recorded at least ten times. The rearrangement links TRBV6-5 to TRBJ2-7; the D is unclear. This CDR3 is built from 14 residues. The V gene's germline CDR1 is MNHEY and CDR2 SVGAGI. V gave up 2 bases and J gave up 0 bases, with 8 bases separating them. The CDR3 DNA follows: TGTGCCAGCAGTTACGAGCTAAGCTCCTACGAGCAGTACTTC. It is translated as CASSYELSSYEQYF.

This clonotype has only a few counts. CDR3 DNA sequence: TGTGCCAGCAGTTCCACGACAGGGCCAGAGACCCAGTACTTC. This sequence encodes CASSSTTGPETQYF. The chain joins TRBV5-6 to TRBJ2-5, with TRBD1 matching over 7 bases. The CDR3 sequence is 14 residues long. Germline V gives CDR1 SGHDT, CDR2 YYEEEE. V dropped 5 bases and J dropped 4; count of bases not matched to a gene: 8. The variable domain in full, with the rest retrieved from reference TRBV5-6 and TRBJ2-5, is DAGVTQSPTHLIKTRGQQVTLRCSPKSGHDTVSWYQQALGQGPQFIFQYYEEEERQRGNFPDRFSGHQFPNYSSELNVNALLLGDSALYLCASSSTTGPETQYFGPGTRLLVL.

This clonotype was detected only a few times. The genes are TRBV30 and TRBJ1-2; TRBD1 aligns across 8 bases. CDR1 and CDR2 (germline): GTSNPN, SVGIG (reference sequence). Trimming at V came to 3 bases and at J to 3 bases, leaving 6 bases not matched to a gene. CDR3 size: 14 residues. CDR3 nucleotides: TGTGCCTGGAGCGCCGACAGGGGACACTATGGCTACACCTTC. This encodes CAWSADRGHYGYTF.

The sample holds a few counts of this clonotype. J is TRBJ2-7 and V is TRBV6-1; 11 bases are a match to TRBD1. CDR1 and CDR2 from the germline V gene are MNHNS and SASEGT. V lost 2 bases to trimming and J lost 5 bases; unmatched junction nucleotides: 8. The CDR3 is 16 amino acids. The CDR3: CASSEQYRDRGNEQYF. Here the CDR3 DNA reads TGTGCCAGCAGTGAACAATACCGGGACAGGGGGAACGAGCAGTACTTC.

The rearrangement links TRBV4-2 to TRBJ1-2, with D possibly being TRBD1 (5 bases). V lost 0 bases, J lost 8 bases, and 13 bases lay in between. The germline V gene has CDR1 LGHNA and CDR2 YNFKEQ. This CDR3 comprises 14 residues. CDR3 in amino acids: CASSQDSTQGGYTF. The CDR3 DNA reads as TGTGCCAGCAGCCAAGATTCTACCCAGGGAGGCTACACCTTC.

For the CDR3, the DNA is TGTGCCAGCAGCTCAGGGGGGGACGGTCCCTACGAGCAGTACTTC. It specifies CASSSGGDGPYEQYF. V usage is TRBV3-1 and J usage is TRBJ2-7, with D perhaps assigned TRBD1 or TRBD2 (7 bases each). Trimming pared 5 bases from V and 2 bases from J, leaving 16 bases between. CDR1 is LGHDT, CDR2 YNNKEL, per germline (reference sequence). This CDR3 is built from 15 residues.

In nucleotides, the CDR3 is TGTGCCAGCACTTTGGGGGCCGGCAATCAGCCCCAGCATTTT. Its translation: CASTLGAGNQPQHF. V usage is TRBV12-3 or TRBV12-4 and J usage is TRBJ1-5; D perhaps matches TRBD1 (6 bases). This CDR3 region has 14 residues. Trimming shortened V by 7 bases and J by 2 bases, and 12 bases separated the two germline ends.

This clonotype occurred once. The J gene is TRBJ2-7, the V gene TRBV6-1; 9 nucleotides line up with TRBD1. There are 16 residues in the CDR3. Germline values: CDR1 MNHNS, CDR2 SASEGT. J was trimmed by 3 bases and V by 5 bases; bases with no gene match: 11. The DNA for the CDR3 is TGTGCCAGCAGTCGTTCCGGGACAGGGACTTTCTACGAGCAGTACTTC. It is translated as CASSRSGTGTFYEQYF.

This clonotype was detected ten times or more. The V call is TRBV12-3 or TRBV12-4, the J call TRBJ2-5, with D perhaps TRBD2 (5 bases). The CDR3 has 13 amino acids. V was clipped by 4 bases and J by 4 bases, with 10 bases between them. CDR3 region: CASSWTGGETQYF. The CDR3 DNA sequence: TGTGCCAGCAGTTGGACTGGAGGAGAGACCCAGTACTTC.

The rearrangement links TRBV10-3 to TRBJ2-7; D might be TRBD1 (6 bases). Deletions cut 0 bases from V and 2 bases from J, with 11 bases between. CDR1 is ENHRY, CDR2 SYGVKD, per germline. CDR3 length: 15 residues. The CDR3 coding sequence is TGTGCCATCAGTGAGTCGTTGGGGGCGGCCTACGAGCAGTACTTC. Encoded protein: CAISESLGAAYEQYF.